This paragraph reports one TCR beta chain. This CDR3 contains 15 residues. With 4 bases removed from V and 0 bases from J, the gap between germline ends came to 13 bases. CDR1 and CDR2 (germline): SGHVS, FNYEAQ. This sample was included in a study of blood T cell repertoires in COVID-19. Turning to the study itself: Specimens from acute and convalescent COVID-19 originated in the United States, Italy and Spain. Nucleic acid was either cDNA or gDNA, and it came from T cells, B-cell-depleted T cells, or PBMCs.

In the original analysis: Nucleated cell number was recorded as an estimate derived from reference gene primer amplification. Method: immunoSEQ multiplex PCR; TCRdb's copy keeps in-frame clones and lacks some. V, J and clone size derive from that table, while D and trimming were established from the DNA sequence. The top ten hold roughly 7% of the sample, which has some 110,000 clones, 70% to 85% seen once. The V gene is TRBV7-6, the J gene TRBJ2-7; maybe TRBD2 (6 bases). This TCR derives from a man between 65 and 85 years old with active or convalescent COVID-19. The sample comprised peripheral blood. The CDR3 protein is CASSSGPGGSYEQYF. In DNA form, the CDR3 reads TGTGCCAGCAGCTCGGGACCCGGGGGCTCCTACGAGCAGTACTTC.